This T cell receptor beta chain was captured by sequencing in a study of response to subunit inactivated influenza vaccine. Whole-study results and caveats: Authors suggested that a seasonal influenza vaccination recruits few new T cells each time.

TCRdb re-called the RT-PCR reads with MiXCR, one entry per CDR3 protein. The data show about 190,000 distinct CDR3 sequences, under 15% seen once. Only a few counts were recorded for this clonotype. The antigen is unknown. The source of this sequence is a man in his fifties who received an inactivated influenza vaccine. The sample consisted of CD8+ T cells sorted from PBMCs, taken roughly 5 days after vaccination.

In nucleotides, the CDR3 is TGCGCCAGCAGCTTGGTCAGCGGCGGCTCCTACGAGCAGTACTTC. Protein sequence: CASSLVSGGSYEQYF. The J gene is TRBJ2-7, the V gene TRBV5-1, with a possible D match to TRBD2 (5 bases). This CDR3 has 15 residues. The germline V gene has CDR1 SGHRS and CDR2 YFSETQ. V shed 0 bases and J shed 0 bases, with 10 bases lying between them.